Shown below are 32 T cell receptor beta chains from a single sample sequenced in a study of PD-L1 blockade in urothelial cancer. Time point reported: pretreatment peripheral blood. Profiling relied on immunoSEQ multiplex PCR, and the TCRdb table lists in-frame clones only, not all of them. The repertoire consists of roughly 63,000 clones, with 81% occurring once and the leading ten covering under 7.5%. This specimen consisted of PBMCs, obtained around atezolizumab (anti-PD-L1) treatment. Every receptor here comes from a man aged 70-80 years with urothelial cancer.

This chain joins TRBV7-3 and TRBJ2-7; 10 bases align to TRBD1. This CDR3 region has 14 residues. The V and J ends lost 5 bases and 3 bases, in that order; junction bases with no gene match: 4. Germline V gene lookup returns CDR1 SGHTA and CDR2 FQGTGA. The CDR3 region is CASSRGTGDYEQYF. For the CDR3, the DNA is TGTGCCAGCAGCCGCGGGACAGGGGACTACGAGCAGTACTTC.

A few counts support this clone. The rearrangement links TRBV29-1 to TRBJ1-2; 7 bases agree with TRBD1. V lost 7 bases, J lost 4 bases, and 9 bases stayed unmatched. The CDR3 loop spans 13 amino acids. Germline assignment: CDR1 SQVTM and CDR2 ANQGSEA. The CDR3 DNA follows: TGCAGCGCCGGGAACAGGGGCTCCTATGGCTACACCTTC. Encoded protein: CSAGNRGSYGYTF. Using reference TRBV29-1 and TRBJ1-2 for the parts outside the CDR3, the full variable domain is SAVISQKPSRDICQRGTSLTIQCQVDSQVTMMFWYRQQPGQSLTLIATANQGSEATYESGFVIDKFPISRPNLTFSTLTVSNMSPEDSSIYLCSAGNRGSYGYTFGSGTRLTVV.

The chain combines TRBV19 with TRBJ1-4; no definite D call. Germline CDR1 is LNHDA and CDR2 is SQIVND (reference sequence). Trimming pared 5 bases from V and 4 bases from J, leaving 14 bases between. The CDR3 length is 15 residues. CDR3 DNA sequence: TGTGCCAGTAGTGAGCGTCAGAACCATAATGAAAAACTGTTTTTT. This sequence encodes CASSERQNHNEKLFF.

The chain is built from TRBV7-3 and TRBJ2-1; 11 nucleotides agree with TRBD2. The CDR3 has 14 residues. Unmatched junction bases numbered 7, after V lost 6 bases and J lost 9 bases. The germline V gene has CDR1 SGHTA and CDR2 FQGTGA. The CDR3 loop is CASRYAGTSGEQFF. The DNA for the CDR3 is TGTGCCAGCAGATACGCCGGGACTAGCGGTGAGCAGTTCTTC. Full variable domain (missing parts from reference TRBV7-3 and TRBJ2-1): GAGVSQTPSNKVTEKGKYVELRCDPISGHTALYWYRQSLGQGPEFLIYFQGTGAADDSGLPNDRFFAVRPEGSVSTLKIQRTERGDSAVYLCASRYAGTSGEQFFGPGTRLTVL.

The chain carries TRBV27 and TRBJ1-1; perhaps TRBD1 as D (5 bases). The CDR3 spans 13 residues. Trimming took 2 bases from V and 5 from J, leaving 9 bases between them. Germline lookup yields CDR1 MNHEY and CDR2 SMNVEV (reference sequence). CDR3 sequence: CASSLAGRTEAFF. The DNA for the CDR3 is TGTGCCAGCAGTTTAGCAGGGAGGACTGAAGCTTTCTTT.

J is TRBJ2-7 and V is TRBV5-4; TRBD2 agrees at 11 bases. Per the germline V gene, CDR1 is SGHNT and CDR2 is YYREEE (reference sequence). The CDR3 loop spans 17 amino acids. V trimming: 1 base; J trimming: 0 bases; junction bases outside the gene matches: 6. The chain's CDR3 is CASSLTSGGTSSYEQYF. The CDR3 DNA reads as TGTGCCAGCAGCTTGACTAGCGGGGGAACAAGCTCCTACGAGCAGTACTTC.

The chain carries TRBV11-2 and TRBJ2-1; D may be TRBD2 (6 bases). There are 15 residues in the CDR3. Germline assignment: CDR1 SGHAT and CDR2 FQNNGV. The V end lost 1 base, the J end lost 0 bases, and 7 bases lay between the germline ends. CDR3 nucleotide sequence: TGTGCCAGCAGCTTAGGGGGGGACTCCTACAATGAGCAGTTCTTC. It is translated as CASSLGGDSYNEQFF. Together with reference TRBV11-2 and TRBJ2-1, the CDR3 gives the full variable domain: EAGVAQSPRYKIIEKRQSVAFWCNPISGHATLYWYQQILGQGPKLLIQFQNNGVVDDSQLPKDRFSAERLKGVDSTLKIQPAKLEDSAVYLCASSLGGDSYNEQFFGPGTRLTVL.

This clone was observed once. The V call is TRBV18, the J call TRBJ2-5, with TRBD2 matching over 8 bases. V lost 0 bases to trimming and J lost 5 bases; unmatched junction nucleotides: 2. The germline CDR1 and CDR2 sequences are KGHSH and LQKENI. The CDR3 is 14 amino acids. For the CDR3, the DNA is TGTGCCAGCTCACCACCGGTAGCGGGGGAGACCCAGTACTTC. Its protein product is CASSPPVAGETQYF.

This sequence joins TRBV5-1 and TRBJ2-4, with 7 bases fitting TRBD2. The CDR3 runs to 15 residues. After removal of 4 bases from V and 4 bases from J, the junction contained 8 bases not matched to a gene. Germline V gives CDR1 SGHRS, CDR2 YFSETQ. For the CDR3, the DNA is TGCGCCAGCAGCCGTAGTGAGGGAGGGAAAAACATTCAGTACTTC. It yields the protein CASSRSEGGKNIQYF.

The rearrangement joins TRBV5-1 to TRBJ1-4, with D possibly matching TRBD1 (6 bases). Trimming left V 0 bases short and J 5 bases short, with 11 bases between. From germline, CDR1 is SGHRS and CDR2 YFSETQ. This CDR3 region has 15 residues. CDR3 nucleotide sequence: TGCGCCAGCAGCTTGGAGACAGGCCCCAATGAAAAACTGTTTTTT. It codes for CASSLETGPNEKLFF.

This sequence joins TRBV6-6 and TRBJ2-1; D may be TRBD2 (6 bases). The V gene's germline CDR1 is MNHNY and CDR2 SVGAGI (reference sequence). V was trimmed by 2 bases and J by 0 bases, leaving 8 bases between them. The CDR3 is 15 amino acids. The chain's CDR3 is CASSYAGSSYNEQFF. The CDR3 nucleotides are TGTGCCAGCAGTTACGCGGGGAGCTCCTACAATGAGCAGTTCTTC.

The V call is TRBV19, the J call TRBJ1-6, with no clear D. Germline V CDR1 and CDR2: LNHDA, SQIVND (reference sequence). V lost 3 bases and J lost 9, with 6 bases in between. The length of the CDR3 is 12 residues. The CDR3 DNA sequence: TGTGCCAGTAGTATGTCCCTTTCACCCCTCCACTTT. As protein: CASSMSLSPLHF.

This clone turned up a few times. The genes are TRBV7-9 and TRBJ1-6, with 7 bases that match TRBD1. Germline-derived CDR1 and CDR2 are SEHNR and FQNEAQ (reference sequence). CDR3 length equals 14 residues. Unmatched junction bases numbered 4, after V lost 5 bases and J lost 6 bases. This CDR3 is CASSLTGSNSPLHF. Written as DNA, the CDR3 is TGTGCCAGCAGCCTGACAGGGAGTAATTCACCCCTCCACTTT.

CDR3 sequence reads: CASSPSQGGNYGYTF. The CDR3 bases are TGTGCCAGTAGTCCATCCCAGGGGGGCAACTATGGCTACACCTTC. The rearrangement uses TRBV19 and TRBJ1-2, with TRBD1 matching over 7 bases. CDR1 and CDR2 from the germline V gene are LNHDA and SQIVND (reference sequence). The CDR3 is made up of 15 amino acids. V lost 5 bases and J lost 2; bases outside the gene matches: 8.

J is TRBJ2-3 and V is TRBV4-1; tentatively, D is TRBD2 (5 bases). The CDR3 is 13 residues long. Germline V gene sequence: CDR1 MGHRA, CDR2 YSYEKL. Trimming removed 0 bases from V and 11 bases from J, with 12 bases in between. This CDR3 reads CASSQDRASWQYF. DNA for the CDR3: TGCGCCAGCAGCCAAGATAGGGCTAGCTGGCAGTATTTT.

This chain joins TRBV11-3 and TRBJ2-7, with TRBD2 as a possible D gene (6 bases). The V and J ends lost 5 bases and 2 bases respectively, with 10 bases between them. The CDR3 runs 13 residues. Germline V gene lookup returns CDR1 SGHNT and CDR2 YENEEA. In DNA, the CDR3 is TGTGCCAGCAGCACGCTAGCGACCTACGAGCAGTACTTC. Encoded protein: CASSTLATYEQYF.

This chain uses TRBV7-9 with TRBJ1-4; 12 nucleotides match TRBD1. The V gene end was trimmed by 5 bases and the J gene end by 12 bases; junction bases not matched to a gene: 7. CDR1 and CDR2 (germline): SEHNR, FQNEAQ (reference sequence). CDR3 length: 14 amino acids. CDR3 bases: TGTGCCAGCAGCCTAGGGACAGGGGGCGAGGAACTGTTTTTT. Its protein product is CASSLGTGGEELFF.

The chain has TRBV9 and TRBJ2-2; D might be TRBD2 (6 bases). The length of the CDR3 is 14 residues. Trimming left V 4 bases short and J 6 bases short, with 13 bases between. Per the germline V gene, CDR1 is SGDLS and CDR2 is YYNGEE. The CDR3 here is CASSPGGLAGELFF. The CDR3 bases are TGTGCCAGCAGCCCTGGAGGGTTGGCCGGGGAGCTGTTTTTT.

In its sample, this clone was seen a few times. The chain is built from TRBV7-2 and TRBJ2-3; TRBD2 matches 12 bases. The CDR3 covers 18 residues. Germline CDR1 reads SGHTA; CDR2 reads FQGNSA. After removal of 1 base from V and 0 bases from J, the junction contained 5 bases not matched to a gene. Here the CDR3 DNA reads TGTGCCAGCAGCTTAGAGGGACTAGCGGGTGTAAGCACAGATACGCAGTATTTT. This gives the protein CASSLEGLAGVSTDTQYF.

CDR3 residues: CASSPRTSGFTYEQYF. As DNA, the CDR3 is TGTGCCAGCAGCCCCCGGACTAGCGGGTTTACCTACGAGCAGTACTTC. This chain uses TRBV7-9 with TRBJ2-7; 11 bases fit TRBD2. The CDR3 totals 16 residues. The V segment lost 5 bases and the J segment 2 bases; nucleotides outside the gene matches: 8. The V gene's germline CDR1 is SEHNR and CDR2 FQNEAQ (reference sequence).

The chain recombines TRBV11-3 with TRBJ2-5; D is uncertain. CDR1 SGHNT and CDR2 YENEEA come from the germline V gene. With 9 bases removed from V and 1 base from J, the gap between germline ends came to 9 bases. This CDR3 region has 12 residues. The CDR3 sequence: CASRGPQETQYF. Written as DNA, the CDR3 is TGTGCCAGTCGTGGCCCCCAAGAGACCCAGTACTTC.

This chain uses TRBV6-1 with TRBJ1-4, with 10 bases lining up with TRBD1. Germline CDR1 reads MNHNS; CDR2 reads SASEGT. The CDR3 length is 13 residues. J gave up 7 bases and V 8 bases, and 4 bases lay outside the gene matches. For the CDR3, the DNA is TGTGCCAGCTCGGACAGGGGGGGTGAAAAACTGTTTTTT. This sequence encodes CASSDRGGEKLFF.

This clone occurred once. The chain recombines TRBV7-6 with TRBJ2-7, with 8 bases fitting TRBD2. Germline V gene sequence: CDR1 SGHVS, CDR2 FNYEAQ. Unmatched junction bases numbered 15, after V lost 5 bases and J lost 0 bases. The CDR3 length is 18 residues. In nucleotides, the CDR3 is TGTGCCAGCAGCCATCCCCGATCGACTAGCGCGAGCTCCTACGAGCAGTACTTC. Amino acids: CASSHPRSTSASSYEQYF.

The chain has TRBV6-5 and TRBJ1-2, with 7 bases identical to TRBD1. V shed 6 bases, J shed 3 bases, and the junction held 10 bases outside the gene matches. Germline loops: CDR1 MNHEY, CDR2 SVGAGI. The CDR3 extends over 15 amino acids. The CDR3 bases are TGTGCCAGCAGCCGACAGGGACGTGGGGACTATGGCTACACCTTC. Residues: CASSRQGRGDYGYTF.

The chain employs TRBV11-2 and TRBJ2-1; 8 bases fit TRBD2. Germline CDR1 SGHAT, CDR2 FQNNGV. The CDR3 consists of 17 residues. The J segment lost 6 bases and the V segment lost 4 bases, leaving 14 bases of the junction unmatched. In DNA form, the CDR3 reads TGTGCCAGCAGCTCGATTAGCGGGATATTGGGTAGCAATGAGCAGTTCTTC. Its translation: CASSSISGILGSNEQFF.

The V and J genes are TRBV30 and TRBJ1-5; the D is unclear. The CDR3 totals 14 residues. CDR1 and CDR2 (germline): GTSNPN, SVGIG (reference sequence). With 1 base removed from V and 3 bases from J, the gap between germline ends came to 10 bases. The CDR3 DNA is TGTGCCTGGAGTGCTAGTCAACACAATCAGCCCCAGCATTTT. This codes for CAWSASQHNQPQHF.

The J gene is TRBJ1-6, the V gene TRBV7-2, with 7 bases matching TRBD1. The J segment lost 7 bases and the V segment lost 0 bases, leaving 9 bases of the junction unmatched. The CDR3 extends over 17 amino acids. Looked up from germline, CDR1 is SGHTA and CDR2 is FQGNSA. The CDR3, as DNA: TGTGCCAGCAGCTTAGCGATCTTAAACAGGGGAAATTCACCCCTCCACTTT. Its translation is CASSLAILNRGNSPLHF.

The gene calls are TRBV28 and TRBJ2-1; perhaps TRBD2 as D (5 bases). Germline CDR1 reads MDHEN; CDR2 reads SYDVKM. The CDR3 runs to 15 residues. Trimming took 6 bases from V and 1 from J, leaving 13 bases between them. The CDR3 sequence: CASSLAGRSYNEQFF. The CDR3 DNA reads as TGTGCCAGCAGCCTGGCGGGTCGATCCTACAATGAGCAGTTCTTC.

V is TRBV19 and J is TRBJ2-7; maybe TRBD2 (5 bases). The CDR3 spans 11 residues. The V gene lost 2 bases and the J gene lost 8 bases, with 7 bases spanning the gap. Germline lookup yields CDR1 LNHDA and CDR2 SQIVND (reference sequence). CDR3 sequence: CASSISGKQYF. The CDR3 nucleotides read TGTGCCAGTAGTATATCCGGGAAGCAGTACTTC.

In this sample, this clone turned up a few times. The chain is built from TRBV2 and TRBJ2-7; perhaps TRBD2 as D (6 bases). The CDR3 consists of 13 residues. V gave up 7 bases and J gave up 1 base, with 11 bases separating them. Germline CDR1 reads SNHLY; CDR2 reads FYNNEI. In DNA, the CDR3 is TGTGCCAGCATGACGGGAGTGTCCTACGAGCAGTACTTC. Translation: CASMTGVSYEQYF.

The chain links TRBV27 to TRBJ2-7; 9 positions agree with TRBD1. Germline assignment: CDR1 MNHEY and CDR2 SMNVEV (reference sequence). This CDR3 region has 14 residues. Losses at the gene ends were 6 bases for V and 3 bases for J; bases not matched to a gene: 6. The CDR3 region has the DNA TGTGCCAGCAGCCGGACGGACAGGGGCTACGAGCAGTACTTC. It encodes CASSRTDRGYEQYF.

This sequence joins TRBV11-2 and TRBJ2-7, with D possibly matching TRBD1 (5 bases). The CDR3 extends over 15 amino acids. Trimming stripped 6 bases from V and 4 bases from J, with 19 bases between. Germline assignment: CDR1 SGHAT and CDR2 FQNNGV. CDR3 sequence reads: CASRRTDKVLYEQYF. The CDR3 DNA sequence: TGTGCCAGCAGAAGGACGGACAAGGTCTTATACGAGCAGTACTTC.